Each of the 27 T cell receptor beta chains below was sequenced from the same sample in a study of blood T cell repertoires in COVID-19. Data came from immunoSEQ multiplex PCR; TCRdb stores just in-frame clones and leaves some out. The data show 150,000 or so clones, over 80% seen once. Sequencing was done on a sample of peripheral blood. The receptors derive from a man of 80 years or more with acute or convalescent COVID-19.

The CDR3 is CATKTSGNGNEQFF. Here the CDR3 DNA reads TGTGCCACAAAGACTAGCGGGAATGGGAATGAGCAGTTCTTC. The chain carries TRBV7-3 and TRBJ2-1; 11 bases align to TRBD2. V shed 10 bases and J 7 bases; nucleotides not matched to a gene: 9. The CDR3 is made up of 14 amino acids. Germline V gives CDR1 SGHTA, CDR2 FQGTGA. Together with reference TRBV7-3 and TRBJ2-1, the CDR3 gives the full variable domain: GAGVSQTPSNKVTEKGKYVELRCDPISGHTALYWYRQSLGQGPEFLIYFQGTGAADDSGLPNDRFFAVRPEGSVSTLKIQRTERGDSAVYLCATKTSGNGNEQFFGPGTRLTVL.

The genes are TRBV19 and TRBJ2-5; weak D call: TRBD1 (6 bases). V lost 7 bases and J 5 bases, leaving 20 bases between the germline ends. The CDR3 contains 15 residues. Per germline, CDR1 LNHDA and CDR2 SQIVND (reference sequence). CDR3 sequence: CASNNGQILRETQYF. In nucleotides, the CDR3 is TGTGCCAGTAATAACGGACAGATCCTACGGGAGACCCAGTACTTC.

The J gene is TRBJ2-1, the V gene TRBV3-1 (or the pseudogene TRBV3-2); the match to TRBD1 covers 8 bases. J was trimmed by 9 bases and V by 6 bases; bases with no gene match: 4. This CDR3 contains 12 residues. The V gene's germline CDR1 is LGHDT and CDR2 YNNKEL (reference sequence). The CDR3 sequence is CASRTGGSEQFF. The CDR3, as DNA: TGTGCCAGCAGAACAGGGGGAAGTGAGCAGTTCTTC.

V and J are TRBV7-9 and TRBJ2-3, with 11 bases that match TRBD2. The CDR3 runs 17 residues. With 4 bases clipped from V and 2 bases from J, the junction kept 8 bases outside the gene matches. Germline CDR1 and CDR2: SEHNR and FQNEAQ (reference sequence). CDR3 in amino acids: CASSSPRLAGTTDTQYF. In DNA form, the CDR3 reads TGTGCCAGCAGCTCGCCCCGACTAGCGGGGACCACAGATACGCAGTATTTT.

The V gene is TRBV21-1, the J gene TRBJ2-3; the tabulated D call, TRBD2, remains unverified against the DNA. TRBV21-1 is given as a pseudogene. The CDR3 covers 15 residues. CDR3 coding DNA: TGTGCCAGCAGCACCGCTAGACTAGGTGGAGATACGCAGTATTTT. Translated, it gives CASSTARLGGDTQYF.

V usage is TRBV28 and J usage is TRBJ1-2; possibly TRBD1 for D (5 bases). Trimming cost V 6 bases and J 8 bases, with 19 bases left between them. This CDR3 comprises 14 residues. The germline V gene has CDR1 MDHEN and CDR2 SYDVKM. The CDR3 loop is CASRAPGSIGGYTF. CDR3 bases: TGTGCCAGCAGAGCACCAGGGTCGATAGGCGGCTACACCTTC.

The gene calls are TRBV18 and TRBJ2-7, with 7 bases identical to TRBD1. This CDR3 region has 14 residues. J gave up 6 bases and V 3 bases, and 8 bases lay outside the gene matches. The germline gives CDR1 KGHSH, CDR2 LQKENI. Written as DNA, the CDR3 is TGTGCCAGCTCACCCGGGACAGCTAGGGGCGAGCAGTACTTC. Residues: CASSPGTARGEQYF.

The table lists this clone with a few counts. CDR3 loop: CAISGPYEQFF. CDR3 coding DNA: TGTGCCATCTCAGGGCCCTATGAGCAGTTCTTC. The J gene is TRBJ2-1, the V gene TRBV10-3; D might be TRBD1 (5 bases). This CDR3 is built from 11 residues. V dropped 8 bases and J dropped 8 bases, with 10 bases sitting between them. The germline V gene encodes CDR1 ENHRY and CDR2 SYGVKD.

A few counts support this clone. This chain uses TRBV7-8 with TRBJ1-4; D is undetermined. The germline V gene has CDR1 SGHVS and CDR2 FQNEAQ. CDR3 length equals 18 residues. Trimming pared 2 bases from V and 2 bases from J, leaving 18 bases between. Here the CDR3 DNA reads TGTGCCAGCAGCTTATCACGGTTTCGTTTTCATACTAATGAAAAACTGTTTTTT. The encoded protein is CASSLSRFRFHTNEKLFF.

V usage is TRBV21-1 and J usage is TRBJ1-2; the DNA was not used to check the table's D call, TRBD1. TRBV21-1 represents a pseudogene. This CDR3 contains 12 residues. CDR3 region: CARDGQEDGYTF. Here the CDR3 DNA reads TGTGCCAGGGACGGACAAGAGGATGGCTACACCTTC.

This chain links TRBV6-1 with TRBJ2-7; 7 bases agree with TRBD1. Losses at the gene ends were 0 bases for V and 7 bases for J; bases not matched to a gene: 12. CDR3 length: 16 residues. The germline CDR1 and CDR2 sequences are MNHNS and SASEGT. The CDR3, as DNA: TGTGCCAGCAGTGAAGCCTTGGGACAGCTTTTCGGGGAGCAGTACTTC. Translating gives CASSEALGQLFGEQYF.

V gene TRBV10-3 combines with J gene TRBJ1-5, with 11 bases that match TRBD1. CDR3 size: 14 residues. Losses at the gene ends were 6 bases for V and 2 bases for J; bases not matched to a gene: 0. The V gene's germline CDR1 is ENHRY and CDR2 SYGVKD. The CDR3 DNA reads TGTGCCATCAGGGGACAGGGGGGCAATCAGCCCCAGCATTTT. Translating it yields CAIRGQGGNQPQHF.

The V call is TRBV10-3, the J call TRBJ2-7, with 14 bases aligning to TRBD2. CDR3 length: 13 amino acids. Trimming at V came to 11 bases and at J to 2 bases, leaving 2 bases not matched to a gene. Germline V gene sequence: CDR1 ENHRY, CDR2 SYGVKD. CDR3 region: CASTSGGAYEQYF. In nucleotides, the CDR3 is TGTGCCTCGACTAGCGGGGGGGCCTACGAGCAGTACTTC.

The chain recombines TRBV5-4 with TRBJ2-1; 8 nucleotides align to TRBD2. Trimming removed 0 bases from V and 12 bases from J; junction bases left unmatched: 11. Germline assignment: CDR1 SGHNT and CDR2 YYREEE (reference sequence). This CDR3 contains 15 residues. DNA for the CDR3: TGTGCCAGCAGCTTGGGTTGGGTTAGCGGGGTATCGCAGTTCTTC. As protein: CASSLGWVSGVSQFF.

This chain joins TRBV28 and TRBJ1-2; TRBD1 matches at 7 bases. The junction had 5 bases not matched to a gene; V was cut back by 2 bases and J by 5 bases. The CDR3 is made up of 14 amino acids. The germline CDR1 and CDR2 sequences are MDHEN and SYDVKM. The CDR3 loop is CASSLEGQLYGYTF. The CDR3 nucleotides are TGTGCCAGCAGTTTAGAGGGACAGCTTTATGGCTACACCTTC.

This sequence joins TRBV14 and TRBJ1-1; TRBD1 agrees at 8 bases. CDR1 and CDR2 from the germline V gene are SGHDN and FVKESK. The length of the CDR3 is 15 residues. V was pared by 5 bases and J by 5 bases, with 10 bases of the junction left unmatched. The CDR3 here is CASSKLQGVGTEAFF. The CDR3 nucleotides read TGTGCCAGCAGCAAGCTACAGGGGGTTGGGACTGAAGCTTTCTTT.

In DNA, the CDR3 is TGTGCCAGTCTTTTCGACCGGACAGCTAACACTGAAGCTTTCTTT. This gives the protein CASLFDRTANTEAFF. The V gene is TRBV19, the J gene TRBJ1-1; D might be TRBD1 (6 bases). The CDR3 is 15 amino acids. Germline V gene data show CDR1 as LNHDA and CDR2 as SQIVND (reference sequence). The germline V and J ends were trimmed by 8 bases and 2 bases, with 18 bases remaining between them.

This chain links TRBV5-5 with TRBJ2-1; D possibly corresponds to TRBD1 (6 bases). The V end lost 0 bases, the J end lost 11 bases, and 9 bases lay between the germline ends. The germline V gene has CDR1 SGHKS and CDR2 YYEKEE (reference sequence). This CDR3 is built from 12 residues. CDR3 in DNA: TGTGCCAGCAGCTTGGTAGGGGGTAAGCAGTTCTTC. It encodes CASSLVGGKQFF.

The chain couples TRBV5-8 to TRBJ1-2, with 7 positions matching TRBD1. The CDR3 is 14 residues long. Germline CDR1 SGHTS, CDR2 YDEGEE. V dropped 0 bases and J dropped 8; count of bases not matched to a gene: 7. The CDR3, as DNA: TGTGCCAGCAGCTTGGCCAACAGGGGCGGCGGCTACACCTTC. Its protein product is CASSLANRGGGYTF. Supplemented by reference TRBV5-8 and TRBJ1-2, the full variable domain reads EAGVTQSPTHLIKTRGQQATLRCSPISGHTSVYWYQQALGLGLQFLLWYDEGEERNRGNFPPRFSGRQFPNYSSELNVNALELEDSALYLCASSLANRGGGYTFGSGTRLTVV.

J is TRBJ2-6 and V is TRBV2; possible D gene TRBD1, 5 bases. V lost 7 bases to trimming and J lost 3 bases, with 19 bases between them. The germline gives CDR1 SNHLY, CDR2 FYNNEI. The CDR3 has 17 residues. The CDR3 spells CASTRTSQSVGANVLTF. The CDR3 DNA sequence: TGTGCCAGCACCAGGACATCCCAGAGCGTTGGGGCCAACGTCCTGACTTTC.

The chain's CDR3 is CASTKVSPGGSFPYEQFF. The CDR3 DNA is TGCGCCAGCACCAAGGTCTCACCCGGCGGGAGTTTCCCCTACGAGCAGTTCTTC. The chain combines TRBV5-1 with TRBJ2-1, with 7 bases aligning to TRBD2. The CDR3 spans 18 residues. CDR1 SGHRS and CDR2 YFSETQ come from the germline V gene. Trimming cost V 6 bases and J 10 bases; bases outside gene matches: 25.

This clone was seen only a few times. CDR3: CASSPLLGVETQYF. DNA for the CDR3: TGTGCCAGCAGCCCACTATTGGGAGTTGAGACCCAGTACTTC. V is TRBV7-9 and J is TRBJ2-5, with D tentatively TRBD2 (5 bases). The CDR3 extends over 14 amino acids. V lost 5 bases and J lost 5, with 15 bases in between. In germline, CDR1 is SEHNR, CDR2 FQNEAQ (reference sequence).

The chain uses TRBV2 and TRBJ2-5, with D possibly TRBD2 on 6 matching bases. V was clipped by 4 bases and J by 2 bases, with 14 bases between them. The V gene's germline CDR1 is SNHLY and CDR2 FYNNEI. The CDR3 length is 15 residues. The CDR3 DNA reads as TGTGCCAGCAGTGGGTTCGTCGCGGGGCAAGAGACCCAGTACTTC. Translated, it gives CASSGFVAGQETQYF.

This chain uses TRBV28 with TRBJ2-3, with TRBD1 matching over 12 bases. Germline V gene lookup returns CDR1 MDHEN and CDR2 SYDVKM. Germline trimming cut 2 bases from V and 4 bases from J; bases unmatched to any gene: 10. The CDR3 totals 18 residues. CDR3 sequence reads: CASSLGYRDRGLSDTQYF. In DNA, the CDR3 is TGTGCCAGCAGTTTAGGATACCGGGACAGGGGGCTTTCAGATACGCAGTATTTT. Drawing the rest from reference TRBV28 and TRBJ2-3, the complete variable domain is DVKVTQSSRYLVKRTGEKVFLECVQDMDHENMFWYRQDPGLGLRLIYFSYDVKMKEKGDIPEGYSVSREKKERFSLILESASTNQTSMYLCASSLGYRDRGLSDTQYFGPGTRLTVL.

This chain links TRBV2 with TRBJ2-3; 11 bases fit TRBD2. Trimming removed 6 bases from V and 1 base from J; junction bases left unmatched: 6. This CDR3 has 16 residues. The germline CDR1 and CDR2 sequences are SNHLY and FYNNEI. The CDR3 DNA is TGTGCCAGCAGCCTAGGGACTAGCGGCGGCACAGATACGCAGTATTTT. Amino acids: CASSLGTSGGTDTQYF.

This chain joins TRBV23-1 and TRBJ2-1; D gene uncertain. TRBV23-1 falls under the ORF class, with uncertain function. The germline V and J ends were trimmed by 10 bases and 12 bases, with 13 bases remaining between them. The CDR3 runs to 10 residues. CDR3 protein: CAKYPGRQFF. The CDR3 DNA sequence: TGCGCCAAATACCCGGGTCGGCAGTTCTTC.

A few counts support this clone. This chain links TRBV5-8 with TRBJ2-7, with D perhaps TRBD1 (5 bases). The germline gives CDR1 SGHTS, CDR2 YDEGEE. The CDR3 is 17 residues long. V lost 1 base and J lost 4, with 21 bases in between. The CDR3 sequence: CASSLRWGTSSRYEQYF. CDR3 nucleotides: TGTGCCAGCAGCTTGCGGTGGGGCACCTCATCCAGGTACGAGCAGTACTTC.